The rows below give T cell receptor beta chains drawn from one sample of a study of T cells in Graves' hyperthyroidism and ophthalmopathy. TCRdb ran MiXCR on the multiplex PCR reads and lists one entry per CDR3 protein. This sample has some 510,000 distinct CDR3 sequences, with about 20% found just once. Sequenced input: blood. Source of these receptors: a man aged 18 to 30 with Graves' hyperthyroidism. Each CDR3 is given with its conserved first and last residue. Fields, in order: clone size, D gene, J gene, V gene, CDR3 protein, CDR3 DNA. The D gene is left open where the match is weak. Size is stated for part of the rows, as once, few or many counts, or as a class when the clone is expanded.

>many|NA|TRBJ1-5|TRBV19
CASSYLPSGQVNQPQHF
TGTGCCAGTAGTTACTTGCCCTCTGGCCAGGTCAATCAGCCCCAGCATTTT
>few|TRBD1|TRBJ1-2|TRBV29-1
CSVEDRQGARYTF
TGCAGCGTTGAAGATAGACAGGGAGCTCGCTACACCTTC
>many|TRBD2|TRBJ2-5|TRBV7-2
CASSRGGQETQYF
TGTGCCAGCAGCCGGGGGGGACAAGAGACCCAGTACTTC
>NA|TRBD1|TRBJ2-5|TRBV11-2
CASSLRGQGAIQETQYF
TGTGCCAGCAGCTTACGAGGGCAGGGGGCGATCCAAGAGACCCAGTACTTC
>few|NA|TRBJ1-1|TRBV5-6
CASSLAANPRSSRF
TGTGCCAGCAGCTTGGCCGCGAACCCGAGATCTTCGCGCTTT
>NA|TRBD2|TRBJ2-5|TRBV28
CASSFPRIGGGGVQETQYF
TGTGCCAGCAGTTTTCCCAGGATCGGAGGCGGGGGGGTACAAGAGACCCAGTACTTC
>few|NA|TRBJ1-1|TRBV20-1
CSAIHRVTRTEAFF
TGCAGTGCTATCCACAGGGTAACCCGCACTGAAGCTTTCTTT
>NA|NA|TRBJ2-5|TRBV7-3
CASSLRVARQETQYF
TGTGCCAGCAGCTTAAGGGTAGCGCGTCAAGAGACCCAGTACTTC
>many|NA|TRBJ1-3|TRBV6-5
CASSYSGRLFSGNTIYF
TGTGCCAGCAGTTACTCGGGCCGCCTGTTCTCTGGAAACACCATATATTTT
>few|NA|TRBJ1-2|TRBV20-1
CSALNPTGRPFNYGYTF
TGCAGTGCCCTAAACCCAACAGGGAGGCCTTTTAACTATGGCTACACCTTC
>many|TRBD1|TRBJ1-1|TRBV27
CASSGDREGTEAFF
TGTGCCAGCAGTGGGGACAGGGAAGGAACTGAAGCTTTCTTT
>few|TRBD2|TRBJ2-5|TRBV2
CASSESRGGETQYF
TGTGCCAGCAGTGAATCGCGGGGGGGTGAGACCCAGTACTTC
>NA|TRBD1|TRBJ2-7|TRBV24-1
CATSDPGTGLSEQYF
TGTGCCACCAGTGATCCCGGGACAGGGTTGTCCGAGCAGTACTTC